This is a list of T cell receptor beta chains from one sample in a study of OX40 agonist ivuxolimab in advanced cancers. Data came from immunoSEQ multiplex PCR; TCRdb stores just in-frame clones and leaves some out. The data contain 90,000 or so clones, around 87% of them seen just once; the ten biggest clones take up roughly 1.6%. The sample consisted of CD4+ or CD8+ T cells sorted from blood, taken in a trial of the OX40 agonist ivuxolimab. These receptors were taken from an adult with an advanced solid tumor such as melanoma, head and neck, liver or kidney cancer. Both conserved end residues are part of each CDR3. D genes are given only for firm matches. Expanded clones are given a class, and other clones once, few, many or no size at all.

V gene	J gene	D gene	clone size	CDR3 DNA	CDR3 protein
TRBV29-1	TRBJ1-2	.	.	TGCAGCGTTGACCTGGCGGGGGCTGGATATGGCTACACCTTC	CSVDLAGAGYGYTF
TRBV30	TRBJ1-2	.	.	TGTGCCTGGAGGGGCTCCGACTATGGCTACACCTTC	CAWRGSDYGYTF
TRBV6-6	TRBJ1-5	.	.	TGTGCCAGCAGTTACTCGAACGGACAGCTTATACAGCCCCAGCATTTT	CASSYSNGQLIQPQHF
TRBV18	TRBJ2-3	TRBD1	.	TGTGCCAGCTCACCGCGAACTCTAGGACAGGGGAACACAGATACGCAGTATTTT	CASSPRTLGQGNTDTQYF
TRBV7-2	TRBJ1-1	.	.	TGTGCCAGCACTCCCTGGCGGCAGAACACTGAAGCTTTCTTT	CASTPWRQNTEAFF
TRBV7-2	TRBJ2-1	.	.	TGTGCCAGCAGCTTAGCGTTGATAGAGCAGTTCTTC	CASSLALIEQFF
TRBV4-1	TRBJ2-7	.	once	TGCGCCAGCAGCCAAGAGACCCAGGCCGCGCCCGAGCAGTACTTC	CASSQETQAAPEQYF
TRBV14	TRBJ2-7	.	.	TGTGCCAGCAGCTCCGTGCCCTACGAGCAGTACTTC	CASSSVPYEQYF
TRBV27	TRBJ2-3	.	.	TGTGCCAGCAGTCCCGGGACGTCCACAGATACGCAGTATTTT	CASSPGTSTDTQYF
TRBV27	TRBJ2-7	TRBD1	once	TGTGCCAGCAGTTTAGGGGTACAGGGGGAGCAGTACTTC	CASSLGVQGEQYF
TRBV7-8	TRBJ2-5	TRBD2	.	TGTGCCAGCAGCTTGCCCGGGACTAGCGACCAAGAGACCCAGTACTTC	CASSLPGTSDQETQYF
TRBV23-1	TRBJ2-7	.	.	TGCGCCAGCAGTCAATATCCAGGTAGGGAGCAGTACTTC	CASSQYPGREQYF
TRBV4-3	TRBJ1-2	.	.	TGCGCCAGCAGCCAAGAAGGCGGGGTTGGGGGCCTCTATGGCTACACCTTC	CASSQEGGVGGLYGYTF
TRBV6-7	TRBJ2-5	.	.	TGTGCCAGCAGTTACCTGAGGAGACAAGAGACCCAGTACTTC	CASSYLRRQETQYF
TRBV15	TRBJ2-5	.	.	TGTGCCACCAGCAGAGATCGTGGGGCACAAGAGACCCAGTACTTC	CATSRDRGAQETQYF
TRBV5-1	TRBJ2-2	.	.	TGCGCCAGCAGGGACCACTTCGGGGAGCTGTTTTTT	CASRDHFGELFF
TRBV6-1	TRBJ1-5	.	few	TGTGCCAGCACCCAGTTTAGCGGTCAGCCCCAGCATTTT	CASTQFSGQPQHF
TRBV11-2	TRBJ1-1	.	.	TGTGCCAGCAGCCCTTCACAGGGAGGCACTGAAGCTTTCTTT	CASSPSQGGTEAFF
TRBV5-1	TRBJ2-7	.	.	TGCGCCAGCAGCTTGGGCAGCACGTTATACGAGCAGTACTTC	CASSLGSTLYEQYF
TRBV10-3	TRBJ1-6	.	.	TGTGCCATCAGTGAGAGGCAGACGAATAATTCACCCCTCCACTTT	CAISERQTNNSPLHF
TRBV5-5	TRBJ1-1	.	.	TGTGCCAGCAGCTTGGCAGTGAACACTGAAGCTTTCTTT	CASSLAVNTEAFF
TRBV27	TRBJ2-3	.	once	TGTGCCAGCATTTTCCGGGGCCCCCACCGAGCGCCAGATACGCAGTATTTT	CASIFRGPHRAPDTQYF
TRBV1	TRBJ2-5	.	.	TGCACCAGCGCCAGACAGAAAGGGGGTCCCCGGAAAGAGACCCAGTACTTC	CTSARQKGGPRKETQYF
TRBV10-3	TRBJ2-1	.	.	TGTGCCATCAGGATGCGGGATGAGCAGTTCTTC	CAIRMRDEQFF
TRBV5-1	TRBJ2-5	TRBD2	.	TGCGCCAGCAGCCCTAGCGGGGGGGGAGAGACCCAGTACTTC	CASSPSGGGETQYF
TRBV30	TRBJ1-2	TRBD1	.	TGTGCCTGGAGTGTAGGGACAGGGGGAAACTATGGCTACACCTTC	CAWSVGTGGNYGYTF
TRBV28	TRBJ2-1	TRBD2	.	TGTGCCAGCACGACTAGCGCATTATACAATGAGCAGTTCTTC	CASTTSALYNEQFF
TRBV7-9	TRBJ2-2	.	.	TGTGCCAGCTCAACGAACACCGGGGAGCTGTTTTTT	CASSTNTGELFF
TRBV28	TRBJ2-7	TRBD2	.	TGTGCCAGCTATCGCGGCGGGAGGGTCTCCTACGAGCAGTACTTC	CASYRGGRVSYEQYF
TRBV11-2	TRBJ2-1	.	.	TGTGCCAGCAGCTCCTCCGGCGGACGCTCCTACAATGAGCAGTTCTTC	CASSSSGGRSYNEQFF
TRBV27	TRBJ2-6	.	.	TGTGCCAGCAGTCCACCGGGACCGGATCGGTCGGGGGCCAACGTCCTGACTTTC	CASSPPGPDRSGANVLTF
TRBV4-1	TRBJ2-3	TRBD2	.	TGCGCCAGCAGCCAGCCGAGCGGGGGCCCATTGGATACGCAGTATTTT	CASSQPSGGPLDTQYF
TRBV15	TRBJ1-6	TRBD1	.	TGTGCCACCAGCGCCGGGACAGTCTATAATTCACCCCTCCACTTT	CATSAGTVYNSPLHF
TRBV5-1	TRBJ2-5	.	.	TGCGCCAGCGCTACCCCCGGGCAACAAGAGACCCAGTACTTC	CASATPGQQETQYF
TRBV7-3	TRBJ2-7	.	.	TGTGCCAGCAGATCTCAGGGGGGCGAGCAGTACTTC	CASRSQGGEQYF
TRBV5-1	TRBJ2-3	TRBD1	.	TGCGCCAGCAGCTCGACAGGGGGATCGGCAGATACGCAGTATTTT	CASSSTGGSADTQYF
TRBV7-9	TRBJ2-3	.	.	TGTGCCAGCAGCTTAGCGGGGGGGCCCTACGGTACCACAGATACGCAGTATTTT	CASSLAGGPYGTTDTQYF
TRBV5-4	TRBJ2-6	.	.	TGTGCCAGCAGCTCAACAGGGGCGGGAGCGGGGGCCAACGTCCTGACTTTC	CASSSTGAGAGANVLTF
TRBV4-3	TRBJ2-1	TRBD2	.	TGCGCCAGCAGCCAAAGGCTGACTAGCGGGAGCTCCTACAATGAGCAGTTCTTC	CASSQRLTSGSSYNEQFF
TRBV10-3	TRBJ1-4	.	.	TGTGCCATCAGTGAGACCCCGAGAGAAGAAAAACTGTTTTTT	CAISETPREEKLFF
TRBV15	TRBJ2-5	TRBD2	once	TGTGCTACTCGGCTGCGGGGGTACGAGGAGACCCAGTACTTC	CATRLRGYEETQYF
TRBV19	TRBJ1-6	.	many	TGTGCCAGTAGTCTTCAGCTCCTCTATAATTCACCCCTCCACTTT	CASSLQLLYNSPLHF
TRBV29-1	TRBJ2-7	TRBD1	.	TGCAGCGTTGTCCGGGACAGGGGGGAGCAGTACTTC	CSVVRDRGEQYF
TRBV13	TRBJ2-3	.	.	TGTGCCAGCAGCCCCCCAACAGATACGCAGTATTTT	CASSPPTDTQYF
TRBV29-1	TRBJ2-2	.	few	TGCAGCGTTGTTTACGGCTTCAAGGGATCGAACACCGGGGAGCTGTTTTTT	CSVVYGFKGSNTGELFF
TRBV7-2	TRBJ2-3	TRBD2	.	TGTGCCAGCGGCGGGCTAGCGGGGCGCACAGATACGCAGTATTTT	CASGGLAGRTDTQYF
TRBV18	TRBJ2-7	.	.	TGTGCCAGCTCCCCTACCTCGGCTTACGAGCAGTACTTC	CASSPTSAYEQYF
TRBV11-2	TRBJ2-5	TRBD2	.	TGTGCCAGCAGCTTAGAGGGGATAGCGGGGGCCCCGCAAGAGACCCAGTACTTC	CASSLEGIAGAPQETQYF
TRBV6-4	TRBJ2-7	TRBD2	.	TGTGCCACCCCGACCGGGACTAGCGGTCTACTTGGCTACTTC	CATPTGTSGLLGYF
TRBV7-2	TRBJ2-3	.	.	TGTGCCAGCAGCCGTGGGGGCGGGAGTGATACAGATACGCAGTATTTT	CASSRGGGSDTDTQYF
TRBV5-1	TRBJ2-7	TRBD1	once	TGCGCCAGCAGCCGGGACAGGGAACACGAGCAGTACTTC	CASSRDREHEQYF
TRBV30	TRBJ1-5	.	few	TGTGCCTGGAGTGATCAGGGCGCTCAGCCCCAGCATTTT	CAWSDQGAQPQHF